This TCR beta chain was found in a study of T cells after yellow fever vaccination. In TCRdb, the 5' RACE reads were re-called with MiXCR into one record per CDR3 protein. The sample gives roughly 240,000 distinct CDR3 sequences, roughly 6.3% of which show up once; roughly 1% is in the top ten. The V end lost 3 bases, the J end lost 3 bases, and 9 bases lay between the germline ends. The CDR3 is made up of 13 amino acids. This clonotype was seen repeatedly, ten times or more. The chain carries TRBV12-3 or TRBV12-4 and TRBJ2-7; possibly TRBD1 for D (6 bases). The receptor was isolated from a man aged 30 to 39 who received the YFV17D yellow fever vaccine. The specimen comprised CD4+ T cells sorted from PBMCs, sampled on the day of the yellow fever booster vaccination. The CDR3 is CASSLEGGYEQYF. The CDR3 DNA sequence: TGTGCCAGCAGTTTGGAAGGGGGCTACGAGCAGTACTTC.